One and the same sample provided the 3 T cell receptor beta chains below, sequenced in a study of neurological immune-mediated disorders. TCRdb re-called the 5' RACE reads through MiXCR, storing one row per CDR3 protein. The data hold tens of thousands of distinct CDR3 sequences, with roughly 3.5% observed a single time. Sequencing input: PBMCs. All receptors derive from a woman in her 50s with multiple sclerosis.

In its sample, this clonotype was seen many times. The chain recombines TRBV19 with TRBJ1-5; TRBD1 aligns across 8 bases. Germline trimming cut 3 bases from V and 2 bases from J; bases unmatched to any gene: 6. The CDR3 totals 16 residues. CDR1 is LNHDA, CDR2 SQIVND, per germline (reference sequence). The CDR3 DNA follows: TGTGCCAGTAGTATCAGGGGGCGTAAAGGCAATCAGCCCCAGCATTTT. Protein: CASSIRGRKGNQPQHF.

In this sample, this clonotype turned up many times. This chain connects TRBV7-2 to TRBJ2-7; D is uncertain. CDR3 length equals 14 residues. V lost 5 bases and J lost 0, with 11 bases in between. Germline-derived CDR1 and CDR2 are SGHTA and FQGNSA. The CDR3 DNA sequence: TGTGCCAGCAGCCCCTCATGGAACTCCTACGAGCAGTACTTC. It codes for CASSPSWNSYEQYF.

This clonotype appeared many times. This chain joins TRBV20-1 and TRBJ2-2; unclear D gene. This CDR3 comprises 13 residues. V was pared by 5 bases and J by 7 bases, with 14 bases between. Germline CDR1 and CDR2: DFQATT and SNEGSKA (reference sequence). DNA for the CDR3: TGCAGTGCTTCCCAAGGTTTTGGCGGGGAGCTGTTTTTT. Translated: CSASQGFGGELFF.